This TCR beta chain was captured by sequencing in a study of T cells in Graves' hyperthyroidism and ophthalmopathy. The table lists this clonotype with many counts. RNA transcripts yielded amplified TCR beta CDR3 regions. Carried out on the TCR CDR3, a first-round RT-PCR used the HTBI primer set. TCRdb fed the multiplex PCR reads into MiXCR, producing one record per CDR3 protein. The sample lists about 560,000 distinct CDR3 sequences; approximately 15% were seen once. The CDR3 spans 15 residues. Germline V gene data show CDR1 as MNHEY and CDR2 as SMNVEV (reference sequence). V lost 6 bases to trimming and J lost 3 bases; unmatched junction nucleotides: 4.

Sequenced input: blood. V gene TRBV27 combines with J gene TRBJ2-1; TRBD2 agrees at 11 bases. The clonotype comes from a woman between 18 and 30 years old with Graves' hyperthyroidism. DNA of the CDR3: TGTGCCAGCAGCGGACTAGCGGGCTTCTACAATGAGCAGTTCTTC. This codes for CASSGLAGFYNEQFF.